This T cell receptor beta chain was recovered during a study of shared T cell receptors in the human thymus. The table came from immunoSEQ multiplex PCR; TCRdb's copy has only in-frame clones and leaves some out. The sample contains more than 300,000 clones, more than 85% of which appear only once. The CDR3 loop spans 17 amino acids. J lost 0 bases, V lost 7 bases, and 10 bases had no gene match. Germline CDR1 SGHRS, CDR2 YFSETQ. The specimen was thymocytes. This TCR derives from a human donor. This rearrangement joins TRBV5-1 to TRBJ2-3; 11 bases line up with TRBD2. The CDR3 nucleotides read TGCGCCAGCCAGGCTAGCGGGAGGTACACTAGCACAGATACGCAGTATTTT. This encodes CASQASGRYTSTDTQYF.